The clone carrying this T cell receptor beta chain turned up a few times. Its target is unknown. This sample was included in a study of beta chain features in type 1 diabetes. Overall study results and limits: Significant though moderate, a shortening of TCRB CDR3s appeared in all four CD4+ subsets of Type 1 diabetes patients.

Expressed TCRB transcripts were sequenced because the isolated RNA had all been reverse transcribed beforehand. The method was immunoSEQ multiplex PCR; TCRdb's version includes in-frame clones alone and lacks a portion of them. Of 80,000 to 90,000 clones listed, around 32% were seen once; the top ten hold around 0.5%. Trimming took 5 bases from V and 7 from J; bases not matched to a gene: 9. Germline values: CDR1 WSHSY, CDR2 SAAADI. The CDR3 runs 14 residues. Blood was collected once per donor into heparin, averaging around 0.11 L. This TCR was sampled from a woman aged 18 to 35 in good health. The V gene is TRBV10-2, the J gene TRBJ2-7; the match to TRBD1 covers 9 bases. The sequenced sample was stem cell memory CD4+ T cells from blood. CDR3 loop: CASSPGTGKREQYF. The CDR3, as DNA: TGCGCCAGCAGTCCCGGGACAGGGAAACGGGAGCAGTACTTC.